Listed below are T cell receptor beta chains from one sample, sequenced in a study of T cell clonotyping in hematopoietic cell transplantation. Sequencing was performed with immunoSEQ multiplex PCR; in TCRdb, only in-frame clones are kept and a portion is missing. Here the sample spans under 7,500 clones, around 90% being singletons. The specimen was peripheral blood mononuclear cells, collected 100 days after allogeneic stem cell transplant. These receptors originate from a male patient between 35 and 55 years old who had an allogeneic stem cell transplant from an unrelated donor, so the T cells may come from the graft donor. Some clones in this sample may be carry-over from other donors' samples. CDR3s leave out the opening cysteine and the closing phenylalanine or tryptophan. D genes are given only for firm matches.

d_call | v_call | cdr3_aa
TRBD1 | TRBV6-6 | ASSYSRGQGAETQY
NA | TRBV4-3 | ASSQGVTTEAF
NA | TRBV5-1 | ASSYRDQQETQY
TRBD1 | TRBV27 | ASSSGGRNTEAF
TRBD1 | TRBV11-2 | ASSEQGASTEAF
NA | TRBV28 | ASSLLSAGETQY
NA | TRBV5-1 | ASSLDPGGTDTQY
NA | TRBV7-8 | ASSYLPRAISTDTQY
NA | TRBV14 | ASSQVTGAFYGYT
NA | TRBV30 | AWSGRVAYNSPLH
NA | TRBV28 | ASSLGSTEAF
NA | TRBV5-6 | ASRQGRAYEQY
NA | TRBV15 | ATSREVRYDDSPLH
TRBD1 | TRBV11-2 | ASSRYLTGQGTYEQY
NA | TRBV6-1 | ASLRNSNQPQH
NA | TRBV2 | ASSEVTASGGYT
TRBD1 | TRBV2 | ASSDLSQGAGNTIY
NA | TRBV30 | AWLPGPEWGFSGANVLT
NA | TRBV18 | ASSRNRRPYEQY
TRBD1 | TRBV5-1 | ASSLTGGSTTEAF